The 15 T cell receptor beta chains reported below all come from one sample, sequenced in a study of CXCR3-negative and CXCR3-positive naive CD8 T cells (dated by TCRdb to the late 2010s). Overall study results and their limits: TRB CDR3s from CXCR3-positive naive cells showed higher hydrophobicity (lower Kidera factor 4), lower energy, and higher strength and volume indices than CXCR3-negative naive cells.

Sequencing relied on a NextSeq 550. The Human TCR Profiling Kit (MiLaboratory) was used to make UMI-labeled 5' RACE TRB cDNA libraries. Each entry corresponds to one CDR3 protein sequence from reads that TCRdb reprocessed, and DNA is not given. The sample's records list 55,000 to 70,000 distinct CDR3 sequences. Of the sample, approximately 0.76% is held by the ten largest clones. Their specific antigens are unknown. Sequencing input: naive CXCR3+ CD8+ T cells from blood. The cell subset or site label of this sample denotes: CD45RO-CCR7+CD27+CD95- naive CD8+ T cells expressing CXCR3 (TNR3+). These receptor sequences come from a human donor in good health. Some clones in this sample may be carry-over from other donors' samples.

The chain uses TRBV7-9 and TRBJ2-1. The V gene's germline CDR1 is SEHNR and CDR2 FQNEAQ (reference sequence). The CDR3 extends over 14 amino acids. The CDR3 is CASSLERGYNEQFF.

The chain combines TRBV25-1 with TRBJ1-3; TCRdb reports TRBD1, a call that lacks DNA to check it against. The CDR3 loop spans 16 amino acids. CDR1 MGHDK and CDR2 SYGVNS come from the germline V gene. The CDR3 loop is CASSELGGFAGNTIYF.

The chain is built from TRBV7-9 and TRBJ2-2. Per germline, CDR1 SEHNR and CDR2 FQNEAQ (reference sequence). The CDR3 loop spans 15 amino acids. CDR3 loop: CAIITEKSNTGELFF. Filled out from reference TRBV7-9 and TRBJ2-2, the complete variable domain reads DTGVSQNPRHKITKRGQNVTFRCDPISEHNRLYWYRQTLGQGPEFLTYFQNEAQLEKSRLLSDRFSAERPKGSFSTLEIQRTEQGDSAMYLCAIITEKSNTGELFFGEGSRLTVL.

V gene TRBV12-3 or TRBV12-4 combines with J gene TRBJ2-7; the D call of TRBD1 rests on TCRdb alone, since no DNA is present to check it. The length of the CDR3 is 14 residues. The CDR3 sequence: CASSFQGQSYEQYF.

The V and J genes are TRBV3-1 and TRBJ2-4; checking the TCRdb D call of TRBD2 is not possible without DNA. The CDR3 is 20 amino acids. From germline, CDR1 is LGHDT and CDR2 YNNKEL (reference sequence). CDR3 region: CASSQDWGFGQLEGGNIQYF.

The V gene is TRBV5-1, the J gene TRBJ2-7; without DNA, the TCRdb call of TRBD1 cannot be checked. Germline V lookup: CDR1 SGHRS, CDR2 YFSETQ. The CDR3 covers 14 residues. The CDR3 loop is CASTWGTISYEQYF.

The rearrangement uses TRBV29-1 and TRBJ1-1; TCRdb picks TRBD1, but there is no DNA to check that call. Germline V gene data show CDR1 as SQVTM and CDR2 as ANQGSEA. This CDR3 is 15 amino acids long. The chain's CDR3 is CSVEVQGAVNTEAFF.

The rearrangement joins TRBV7-6 to TRBJ2-3; as DNA is missing, the TRBD2 call by TCRdb cannot be tested. The germline V gene encodes CDR1 SGHVS and CDR2 FNYEAQ. This CDR3 comprises 13 residues. CDR3 sequence: CASSGGGADTQYF.

The rearrangement joins TRBV20-1 to TRBJ1-1; TCRdb reports TRBD1, a call that lacks DNA to check it against. Germline V CDR1 and CDR2: DFQATT, SNEGSKA (reference sequence). The CDR3 length is 23 residues. CDR3 sequence: CSAIKPSVGRDRGEFRWDTEAFF.

The V and J genes are TRBV19 and TRBJ1-5; the D gene TCRdb calls, TRBD1, cannot be checked with no DNA. This CDR3 has 13 amino acids. Germline V gene sequence: CDR1 LNHDA, CDR2 SQIVND (reference sequence). The CDR3 region is CASRTGENQPQHF.

The chain joins TRBV12-3 or TRBV12-4 to TRBJ2-2; lacking DNA, the TRBD1 call made by TCRdb goes unchecked. This CDR3 has 15 amino acids. This CDR3 reads CASNQPTGDTGELFF.

The gene calls are TRBV6-2 or TRBV6-3 and TRBJ2-3; the D call from TCRdb, TRBD1, cannot be confirmed without DNA. The CDR3 runs 13 residues. The germline V gene encodes CDR1 MNHEY and CDR2 SVGEGT. The CDR3: CATWTGVTDTQYF.

This chain links TRBV4-3 with TRBJ2-5; with no DNA, the TCRdb D assignment of TRBD1 cannot be verified. Germline CDR1 LGHNA, CDR2 YSLEER. The CDR3 is 16 amino acids. CDR3 sequence reads: CASSQDFSAGVKTQYF.

The V and J genes are TRBV27 and TRBJ2-1; TCRdb reports TRBD1, a call that lacks DNA to check it against. The CDR3 has 13 amino acids. The germline V gene has CDR1 MNHEY and CDR2 SMNVEV (reference sequence). The CDR3 spells CASSLGTGDEQFF.

The chain uses TRBV12-3 or TRBV12-4 and TRBJ2-5. The CDR3 has 13 residues. CDR3 sequence: CASSQWGQETQYF.